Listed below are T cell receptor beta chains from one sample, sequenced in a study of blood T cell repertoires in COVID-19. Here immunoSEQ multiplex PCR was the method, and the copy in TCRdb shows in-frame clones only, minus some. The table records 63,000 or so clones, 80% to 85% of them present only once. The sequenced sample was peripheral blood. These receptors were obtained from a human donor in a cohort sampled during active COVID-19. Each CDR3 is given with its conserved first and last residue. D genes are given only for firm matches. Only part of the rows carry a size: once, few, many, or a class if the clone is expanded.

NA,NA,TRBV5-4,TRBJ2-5,CASSLASEETQYF,TGTGCCAGCAGCTTGGCTAGTGAGGAGACCCAGTACTTC
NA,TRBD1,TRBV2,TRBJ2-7,CASSRGGTGEAREQYF,TGTGCCAGCAGCCGGGGCGGGACAGGGGAAGCACGCGAGCAGTACTTC
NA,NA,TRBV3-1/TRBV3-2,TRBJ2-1,CASSLGSGGSYNEQFF,TGTGCCAGCAGCCTGGGATCAGGAGGGTCCTACAATGAGCAGTTCTTC
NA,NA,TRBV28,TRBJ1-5,CASSPSLGNQPQHF,TGTGCCAGCAGTCCGAGTCTCGGCAATCAGCCCCAGCATTTT
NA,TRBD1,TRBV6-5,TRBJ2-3,CASSPRDRGTQYF,TGTGCCAGCAGCCCCAGGGACAGAGGTACGCAGTATTTT
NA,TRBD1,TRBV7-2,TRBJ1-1,CASSETSRGRTEAFF,TGTGCCAGCAGCGAAACGTCTAGGGGGCGAACTGAAGCTTTCTTT
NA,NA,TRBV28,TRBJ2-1,CATHPRGYNEQFF,TGTGCCACACACCCTCGCGGATACAATGAGCAGTTCTTC
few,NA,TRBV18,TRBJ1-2,CASSPSTDIYGYTF,TGTGCCAGCTCACCAAGTACAGACATCTATGGCTACACCTTC
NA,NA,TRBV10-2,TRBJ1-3,CASSGPRIQGTIYF,TGCGCCAGCAGTGGTCCGAGGATTCAGGGCACCATATATTTT
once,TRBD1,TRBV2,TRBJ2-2,CASRGQGKKTGELFF,TGTGCCAGCAGGGGACAGGGGAAGAAGACCGGGGAGCTGTTTTTT
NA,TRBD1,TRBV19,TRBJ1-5,CASSRQGSNQPQHF,TGTGCCAGTAGTAGACAGGGGAGCAATCAGCCCCAGCATTTT
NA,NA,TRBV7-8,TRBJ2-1,CASSATGGTGRNEQFF,TGTGCCAGCAGCGCCACCGGGGGTACGGGCCGGAATGAGCAGTTCTTC
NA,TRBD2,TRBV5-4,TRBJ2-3,CASSLEPGLARVRTDTQYF,TGTGCCAGCAGCCTGGAACCGGGACTAGCCCGGGTAAGAACAGATACGCAGTATTTT
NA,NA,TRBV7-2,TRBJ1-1,CASSLGQNTEAFF,TGTGCCAGCAGCTTGGGACAGAACACTGAAGCTTTCTTT
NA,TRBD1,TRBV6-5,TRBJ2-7,CASSYRDRGGYEQYF,TGTGCCAGCAGTTACCGGGACAGGGGGGGTTACGAGCAGTACTTC
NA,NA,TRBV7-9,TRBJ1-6,CASSLGQNSPLHF,TGTGCCAGCAGCTTGGGACAAAATTCACCCCTCCACTTT
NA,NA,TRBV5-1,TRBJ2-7,CASSYNPEVATYEQYF,TGCGCCAGCAGCTATAATCCAGAGGTGGCCACCTACGAGCAGTACTTC
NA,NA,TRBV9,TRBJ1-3,CASSVDHSGNTIYF,TGTGCCAGCAGCGTAGATCACTCTGGAAACACCATATATTTT
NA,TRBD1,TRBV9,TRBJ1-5,CASSVGTGPKPQHF,TGTGCCAGCAGCGTAGGGACAGGGCCGAAGCCCCAGCATTTT
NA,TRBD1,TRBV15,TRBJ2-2,CATSRGTAATGELFF,TGTGCCACCAGCCGAGGGACAGCCGCCACCGGGGAGCTGTTTTTT
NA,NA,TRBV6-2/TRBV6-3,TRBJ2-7,CASSLGQSSYEQYF,TGTGCCAGCAGTCTCGGACAAAGCTCCTACGAGCAGTACTTC
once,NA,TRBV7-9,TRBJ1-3,CASSRGQPISGNTIYF,TGTGCCAGCAGCCGAGGACAGCCGATCTCTGGAAACACCATATATTTT
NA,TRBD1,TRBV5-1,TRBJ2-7,CASSVPDRSPYEQYF,TGCGCCAGCAGCGTCCCGGACAGGTCCCCCTACGAGCAGTACTTC
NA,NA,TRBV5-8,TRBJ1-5,CASSVQGYSNQPQHF,TGTGCCAGCAGCGTACAGGGTTACAGCAATCAGCCCCAGCATTTT
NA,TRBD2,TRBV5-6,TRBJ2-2,CASSLLLAGGTGELFF,TGTGCCAGCAGCTTGCTCCTAGCGGGGGGGACCGGGGAGCTGTTTTTT
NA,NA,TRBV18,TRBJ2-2,CASSHTPVATGELFF,TGTGCCAGCTCACACACCCCGGTAGCCACCGGGGAGCTGTTTTTT
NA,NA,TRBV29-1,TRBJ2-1,CSVNSGDFGNEQFF,TGCAGCGTCAATTCCGGGGATTTCGGGAATGAGCAGTTCTTC
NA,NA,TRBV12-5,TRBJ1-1,CASAAGGRTEAFF,TGTGCTAGCGCGGCGGGGGGGAGGACTGAAGCTTTCTTT
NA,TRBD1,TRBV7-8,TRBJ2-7,CASSLTGGEQYF,TGTGCCAGCAGCCTAACAGGGGGCGAGCAGTACTTC
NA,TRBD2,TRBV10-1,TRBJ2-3,CASSQTSGADTQYF,TGCGCCAGCAGTCAAACTAGCGGGGCAGATACGCAGTATTTT
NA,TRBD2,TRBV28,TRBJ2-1,CASSLARWGAGGPYEQFF,TGTGCCAGCAGTTTAGCGCGATGGGGAGCGGGGGGGCCGTATGAGCAGTTCTTC
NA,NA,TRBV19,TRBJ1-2,CASSTEGRTGYGYTF,TGTGCCAGTAGTACAGAGGGTAGAACAGGATATGGCTACACCTTC
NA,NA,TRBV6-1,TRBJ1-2,CASSEARGHLLYGYTF,TGTGCCAGCAGTGAAGCGCGAGGACACCTACTTTATGGCTACACCTTC
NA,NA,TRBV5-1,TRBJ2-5,CASSSPEAPYQETQYF,TGCGCCAGCAGCTCACCCGAGGCCCCCTATCAAGAGACCCAGTACTTC
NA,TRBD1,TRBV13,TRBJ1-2,CASSLRDRLNGYTF,TGTGCCAGCAGCTTAAGGGACAGGTTGAATGGCTACACCTTC
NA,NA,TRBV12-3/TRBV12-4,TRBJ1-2,CASSSYRFYGYTF,TGTGCCAGCAGTTCGTACAGGTTCTATGGCTACACCTTC
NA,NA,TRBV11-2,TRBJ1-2,CASSSTDKGHYGYTF,TGTGCCAGCAGCTCCACGGACAAGGGGCACTATGGCTACACCTTC
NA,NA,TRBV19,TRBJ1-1,CASSFLNTEAFF,TGTGCCAGTAGCTTCCTGAACACTGAAGCTTTCTTT
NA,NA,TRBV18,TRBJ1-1,CASSTRQVEYTEAFF,TGTGCCAGCTCAACCCGACAGGTGGAATACACTGAAGCTTTCTTT
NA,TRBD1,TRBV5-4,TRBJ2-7,CASSDYSGTGVEQYF,TGTGCCAGCAGCGACTATTCCGGGACAGGCGTGGAGCAGTACTTC
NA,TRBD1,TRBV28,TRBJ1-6,CASSLSPTGRNSPLHF,TGTGCCAGCAGTTTATCCCCGACAGGGCGAAATTCACCCCTCCACTTT
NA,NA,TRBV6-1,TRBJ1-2,CASSEAGAGGYTF,TGTGCCAGCAGTGAAGCAGGAGCGGGGGGCTACACCTTC
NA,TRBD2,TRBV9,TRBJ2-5,CASSERAGGLGETQYF,TGTGCCAGCAGCGAGCGAGCGGGGGGGCTAGGAGAGACCCAGTACTTC
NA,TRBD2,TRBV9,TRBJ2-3,CASSPRSGGTTDTQYF,TGTGCCAGCAGCCCTCGTAGCGGGGGCACCACAGATACGCAGTATTTT
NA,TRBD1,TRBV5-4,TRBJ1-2,CASSLDRGLPGYTF,TGTGCCAGCAGTTTGGACAGGGGGCTTCCTGGCTACACCTTC